The 28 T cell receptor beta chains given below trace back to one sample, sequenced in a study of blood T cell repertoires in COVID-19. Some clones are missing from TCRdb's copy, which holds only in-frame ones; the method was immunoSEQ multiplex PCR. The data contain about 80,000 clones, 65% to 85% of them singletons. Sequencing was carried out using peripheral blood. Every receptor here comes from a man between 65 and 79 years old with active or convalescent COVID-19.

The chain has TRBV29-1 and TRBJ2-7; the match to TRBD2 covers 9 bases. V lost 0 bases to trimming and J lost 4 bases; unmatched junction nucleotides: 13. Germline CDR1 and CDR2: SQVTM and ANQGSEA. This CDR3 is built from 17 residues. This CDR3 is CSVEDLAGRGGRYEQYF. The CDR3 DNA follows: TGCAGCGTTGAAGATCTCGCGGGGCGGGGGGGCCGGTACGAGCAGTACTTC.

J is TRBJ2-1 and V is TRBV19, with D perhaps TRBD1 (5 bases). This CDR3 is 12 amino acids long. CDR1 LNHDA and CDR2 SQIVND come from the germline V gene (reference sequence). Trimming pared 8 bases from V and 7 bases from J, leaving 12 bases between. The DNA of the CDR3 is TGTGCCAGTGGTAGGGGCCCGAATGAGCAGTTCTTC. Its protein product is CASGRGPNEQFF.

The CDR3 sequence is CAISGLGPRGETPGNTIYF. The CDR3 nucleotides are TGTGCCATCAGTGGTTTGGGTCCCCGGGGAGAGACTCCTGGAAACACCATATATTTT. V gene TRBV10-3 combines with J gene TRBJ1-3; the D is unclear. The germline V gene has CDR1 ENHRY and CDR2 SYGVKD. Trimming removed 4 bases at V and 2 bases at J, with 24 bases between. The CDR3 covers 19 residues.

The rearrangement uses TRBV3-1 (or the pseudogene TRBV3-2) and TRBJ1-5; D not resolved. The CDR3 runs 16 residues. Per germline, CDR1 LGHDT and CDR2 YNNKEL (reference sequence). V lost 5 bases and J lost 6, with 20 bases in between. CDR3 in DNA: TGTGCCAGCAGCATAGCGGCCCCCGCAGGAGGTCAGCCCCAGCATTTT. Protein sequence: CASSIAAPAGGQPQHF.

This clone was seen only once. CDR3 DNA: TGTGCCAGCACCCAACAGGGAGGGAGGGAGACCCAGTACTTC. This translates into CASTQQGGRETQYF. The V gene is TRBV2, the J gene TRBJ2-5, with D possibly TRBD2 on 7 matching bases. This CDR3 spans 14 amino acids. Germline CDR1 and CDR2: SNHLY and FYNNEI. Between the trimmed V and J ends, which lost 7 bases and 5 bases, there was a span of 17 bases.

The V call is TRBV28, the J call TRBJ1-1; D unresolved. From germline, CDR1 is MDHEN and CDR2 SYDVKM. Trimming pared 3 bases from V and 0 bases from J, leaving 8 bases between. The CDR3 is 14 amino acids. In nucleotides, the CDR3 is TGTGCCAGCAGTTTTCGGGTAGTGAACACTGAAGCTTTCTTT. This gives the protein CASSFRVVNTEAFF.

The gene calls are TRBV12-2 and TRBJ2-3; TRBD2 reflects the table's D call only, with no check against the DNA. TRBV12-2 is labeled a pseudogene. CDR3 length: 14 amino acids. CDR3 bases: TGTGCAAGTCGCCCTTCCCGGGGCACAGATACGCAGTATTTT. The encoded protein is CASRPSRGTDTQYF.

The chain combines TRBV11-2 with TRBJ2-7; possible D gene TRBD1, 5 bases. V lost 5 bases to trimming and J lost 5 bases, with 13 bases between them. CDR1 is SGHAT, CDR2 FQNNGV, per germline. The CDR3 length is 13 residues. The CDR3, as DNA: TGTGCCAGCAGCCCCTCGACCAGGGACGAGCAGTACTTC. Its translation is CASSPSTRDEQYF.

This chain links TRBV7-3 with TRBJ2-5, with D possibly matching TRBD2 (5 bases). The V and J ends lost 5 bases and 1 base respectively, with 14 bases between them. Germline-derived CDR1 and CDR2 are SGHTA and FQGTGA. The CDR3 is made up of 15 amino acids. CDR3 bases: TGTGCCAGCAGCCCCTCCCCCAGCGGCCAAGAGACCCAGTACTTC. Protein product: CASSPSPSGQETQYF.

The chain employs TRBV5-8 and TRBJ2-5; D gene ambiguous. The CDR3 length is 13 residues. V was pared by 4 bases and J by 5 bases, with 12 bases between. Germline CDR1 and CDR2: SGHTS and YDEGEE. As DNA, the CDR3 is TGTGCCAGCAGCCGCGAGAATGCCGAGACCCAGTACTTC. It translates to CASSRENAETQYF. The full variable domain, in which reference TRBV5-8 and TRBJ2-5 provide the parts outside the CDR3, is EAGVTQSPTHLIKTRGQQATLRCSPISGHTSVYWYQQALGLGLQFLLWYDEGEERNRGNFPPRFSGRQFPNYSSELNVNALELEDSALYLCASSRENAETQYFGPGTRLLVL.

V gene TRBV28 combines with J gene TRBJ1-3; D is ambiguous. The CDR3 has 14 amino acids. Germline CDR1 MDHEN, CDR2 SYDVKM. Deletions cut 4 bases from V and 9 bases from J, with 16 bases between. The DNA for the CDR3 is TGTGCCAGCAGTTCCCTAAGATTGCCGGGCACCATATATTTT. Translated, it gives CASSSLRLPGTIYF.

This chain links TRBV25-1 with TRBJ2-7, with 8 bases that match TRBD1. The CDR3 has 14 residues. The germline gives CDR1 MGHDK, CDR2 SYGVNS. Trimming cost V 7 bases and J 3 bases; bases outside gene matches: 8. CDR3 DNA: TGTGCCAGCATTTCGCAGGGGGCTTACTACGAGCAGTACTTC. Its protein product is CASISQGAYYEQYF.

The chain carries TRBV29-1 and TRBJ1-1; 8 bases align to TRBD1. Germline V gene sequence: CDR1 SQVTM, CDR2 ANQGSEA. V was pared by 5 bases and J by 6 bases, with 11 bases of the junction left unmatched. The CDR3 spans 14 residues. The CDR3 loop is CSVQVQGVFSEAFF. CDR3 nucleotides: TGCAGCGTTCAAGTACAGGGGGTGTTCTCTGAAGCTTTCTTT.

The V gene is TRBV28, the J gene TRBJ1-1, with 8 bases lining up with TRBD1. The CDR3 length is 16 residues. V lost 5 bases, J lost 8 bases, and 16 bases stayed unmatched. Per the germline V gene, CDR1 is MDHEN and CDR2 is SYDVKM. Written as DNA, the CDR3 is TGTGCCAGCAGTCCCATATTGACAGGGGCGACTGAGGAAGCTTTCTTT. Translated: CASSPILTGATEEAFF.

The genes are TRBV30 and TRBJ2-3, with D possibly TRBD2 on 6 matching bases. The CDR3 has 16 amino acids. Looked up from germline, CDR1 is GTSNPN and CDR2 is SVGIG (reference sequence). V shed 3 bases and J shed 2 bases, with 18 bases lying between them. CDR3 nucleotides: TGTGCCTGGAGCCCCCCCATAGGAGGGTACACAGATACGCAGTATTTT. It yields the protein CAWSPPIGGYTDTQYF.

The V call is TRBV11-3, the J call TRBJ2-5, with D hard to call. Trimming took 2 bases from V and 5 from J, leaving 6 bases between them. There are 12 residues in the CDR3. CDR1 and CDR2 from the germline V gene are SGHNT and YENEEA. CDR3 sequence reads: CASSLIFETQYF. DNA for the CDR3: TGTGCCAGCAGCTTAATCTTCGAGACCCAGTACTTC.

The chain has TRBV5-6 and TRBJ1-4; no definite D call. In germline, CDR1 is SGHDT, CDR2 YYEEEE. The V gene lost 2 bases and the J gene lost 5 bases, with 13 bases spanning the gap. The CDR3 is made up of 15 amino acids. CDR3 amino acids: CASSFFQRENEKLFF. CDR3 bases: TGTGCCAGCAGCTTCTTTCAGCGAGAGAATGAAAAACTGTTTTTT.

This rearrangement joins TRBV3-1 (or the pseudogene TRBV3-2) to TRBJ2-3, with no clear D. The CDR3 has 11 amino acids. Germline V CDR1 and CDR2: LGHDT, YNNKEL (reference sequence). The V end was cut by 3 bases, the J end by 5 bases, with 3 bases between. CDR3 region: CASSHGDTQYF. The CDR3 DNA sequence: TGTGCCAGCAGCCACGGAGATACGCAGTATTTT.

This clone was detected a few times. The V call is TRBV28, the J call TRBJ1-4, with D maybe TRBD1 (5 bases). The CDR3 covers 13 residues. Germline CDR1 reads MDHEN; CDR2 reads SYDVKM. V was clipped by 8 bases and J by 5 bases, with 12 bases between them. DNA of the CDR3: TGTGCCAGCCTGACAGTTACAAATGAAAAACTGTTTTTT. Translating gives CASLTVTNEKLFF. The variable domain in full, completed from reference TRBV28 and TRBJ1-4, reads DVKVTQSSRYLVKRTGEKVFLECVQDMDHENMFWYRQDPGLGLRLIYFSYDVKMKEKGDIPEGYSVSREKKERFSLILESASTNQTSMYLCASLTVTNEKLFFGSGTQLSVL.

The V and J genes are TRBV6-5 and TRBJ1-3, with TRBD1 identical over 8 bases. J lost 11 bases, V lost 7 bases, and 10 bases had no gene match. The CDR3 sequence is 13 residues long. Germline CDR1 and CDR2: MNHEY and SVGAGI. The DNA for the CDR3 is TGTGCCAGCACCCCAGGGGGCTTAGTCTCCATATATTTT. Amino acids: CASTPGGLVSIYF.

This chain uses TRBV28 with TRBJ2-5, with D possibly matching TRBD2 (7 bases). The germline V gene encodes CDR1 MDHEN and CDR2 SYDVKM. V was cut by 7 bases and J by 2 bases, with 20 bases left in between. This CDR3 has 16 residues. CDR3 nucleotides: TGTGCCAGCACCCAGGGAGGGGGAGGCGGGCAAGAGACCCAGTACTTC. This codes for CASTQGGGGGQETQYF.

This chain links TRBV27 with TRBJ1-3, with 10 bases identical to TRBD1. Germline assignment: CDR1 MNHEY and CDR2 SMNVEV (reference sequence). V shed 0 bases, J shed 0 bases, and the junction held 5 bases outside the gene matches. The CDR3 has 18 amino acids. DNA of the CDR3: TGTGCCAGCAGTTTATCCTCCTGGGACAGGGGCTCTGGAAACACCATATATTTT. This translates into CASSLSSWDRGSGNTIYF.

The genes are TRBV5-1 and TRBJ2-3; D may be TRBD2 (5 bases). The germline V gene encodes CDR1 SGHRS and CDR2 YFSETQ. With 4 bases removed from V and 2 bases from J, the gap between germline ends came to 11 bases. This CDR3 comprises 14 residues. The CDR3 reads CASSTGLDTDTQYF. The CDR3 DNA reads TGCGCCAGCAGCACCGGACTTGACACAGATACGCAGTATTTT.

The chain links TRBV5-1 to TRBJ2-7, with 9 bases matching TRBD1. There are 16 residues in the CDR3. Germline V gives CDR1 SGHRS, CDR2 YFSETQ. Unmatched junction bases numbered 14, after V lost 4 bases and J lost 6 bases. The DNA of the CDR3 is TGCGCCAGCAGCCAAATCCTGGACAGGGGCCGGAGCGAGCAGTACTTC. Translation gives CASSQILDRGRSEQYF.

V usage is TRBV7-2 and J usage is TRBJ2-3, with D unresolved. Trimming took off 1 base at V and 2 bases at J, with 10 bases between the two ends. Germline CDR1 is SGHTA and CDR2 is FQGNSA. The CDR3 covers 15 residues. The CDR3 reads CASSLGWRNTDTQYF. The CDR3 coding sequence is TGTGCCAGCAGCTTAGGGTGGCGGAACACAGATACGCAGTATTTT.

V usage is TRBV6-5 and J usage is TRBJ1-1; D may be TRBD1 (5 bases). Germline values: CDR1 MNHEY, CDR2 SVGAGI. CDR3 length: 13 amino acids. Trimming pared 7 bases from V and 1 base from J, leaving 10 bases between. The CDR3 region is CASTPTANTEAFF. In nucleotides, the CDR3 is TGTGCCAGCACCCCGACAGCGAACACTGAAGCTTTCTTT.

The rearrangement joins TRBV28 to TRBJ1-2; D unresolved. Trimming cost V 6 bases and J 0 bases, with 8 bases left between them. Looked up from germline, CDR1 is MDHEN and CDR2 is SYDVKM. The CDR3 consists of 13 residues. In DNA form, the CDR3 reads TGTGCCAGCAGGGTGACTACTAACTATGGCTACACCTTC. Amino acid sequence: CASRVTTNYGYTF.

V gene TRBV2 combines with J gene TRBJ1-5, with TRBD1 identical over 8 bases. The V gene end was trimmed by 8 bases and the J gene end by 6 bases; junction bases not matched to a gene: 9. This CDR3 is built from 14 residues. Germline lookup yields CDR1 SNHLY and CDR2 FYNNEI. This CDR3 reads CASSGTGEIQPQHF. The CDR3 coding sequence is TGTGCCAGCTCCGGGACAGGAGAGATTCAGCCCCAGCATTTT.